These 2 T cell receptor beta chains came from one sample sequenced in a study of T cells after yellow fever vaccination. Via MiXCR, TCRdb re-called the 5' RACE reads, giving one row per CDR3 protein. This table has around 360,000 distinct CDR3 sequences, roughly 11% appearing once. This specimen was PBMCs, taken on the day of the first yellow fever vaccination. Source of these receptors: a man aged 18 to 29 who received the YFV17D yellow fever vaccine.

This clonotype was counted ten times or more. A junction boundary mismatches the germline segment, possibly from a read error. V and J are TRBV2 and TRBJ2-5; 12 bases line up with TRBD1. In germline, CDR1 is SNHLY, CDR2 FYNNEI. The CDR3 is 15 amino acids. CDR3 nucleotide sequence: TGTGCCAGCAGTGAAAGTCCTCATCGGGACAGGGGGCGTCGCTTC. As protein: CASSESPHRDRGRRF.

V and J are TRBV20-1 and TRBJ2-1; D not certain. Germline V CDR1 and CDR2: DFQATT, SNEGSKA (reference sequence). The V end lost 1 base, the J end lost 0 bases, and 7 bases lay between the germline ends. CDR3 length equals 14 residues. The CDR3 DNA follows: TGCAGTGCTAGAGGGGCTTTCTCCTACAATGAGCAGTTCTTC. Its translation: CSARGAFSYNEQFF.